This T cell receptor (beta chain) was found in a study of beta chain features in type 1 diabetes (dated by TCRdb to the late 2010s). About the full investigation: Mean age, gender distribution, total cell number and subset yield did not differ between patients and healthy donors. The study compared the TCRB repertoires of sorted circulating CD4+ T cell subsets in recently diagnosed type 1 diabetes patients with those in matched healthy donors. A total of over 90,000,000 sorted cells were examined across all samples, and a strong correlation was observed between cell number per subset and RNA yield. Naive and central memory subsets were obtained from all 30 or so donors, but regulatory and stem cell-like memory subsets were isolated from only 8 patients and roughly 8 healthy donors.

The High Capacity cDNA Reverse Transcription Kit was used to reverse transcribe all of the isolated RNA, meaning that expressed TCRB transcripts were what got sequenced. Deep immunoSEQ sequencing was applied to naive, central memory and regulatory T cell samples, giving an average of around 3.8 million total reads per sample. After sorted cells were lysed in RLT buffer, RNA was extracted with DNase-treated RNeasy Micro or Mini kits, with the choice depending on cell number. To prevent cross-contamination, each cell subset was processed individually, whereas patient and healthy donor samples were processed jointly. Using the immunoSEQ multiplex PCR, TCRB sequences were amplified from cDNA into 87-bp fragments spanning the CDR3 region. Sequencing of the amplicons was done on the Illumina HiSeq platform. In the authors' own workflow: Synthetic template baselines were used to correct PCR bias computationally, reads within Hamming distance 2 were collapsed together, and singletons that could not be merged were discarded. Reads were aligned to IMGT to assign V, D and J genes, CDR3 length, and insertions or deletions at six rearrangement sites. Within each subset, clonotype counts were normalized to sorted cell number, after which true diversity and Gini coefficients were computed with the tcR R package. The overlap coefficient, calculated on TCRB nucleotide sequences, was used to measure repertoire sharing. Out-of-frame TCRB sequences from naive cells were analyzed to stand in for the pre-selection repertoire. TCRdb retrieved this table from immuneACCESS and kept in-frame rearrangements only. Not all clones are present; in checked studies, unresolved V genes account for under half, and no reason is known for the remainder. The DNA gave D and trimming, while V, J and clone size come from that table. This sample has some 290,000 clones in its table, and roughly 24% of those were observed once. Jointly, the top ten make up 0.012% of the sample.

What the work shows at the level of the full study, not this receptor alone: Sequencing cDNA rather than genomic DNA could over-represent highly expressing activated cells, although activation and CD3 levels did not differ between groups. Naive, central memory and regulatory TCRB repertoires appeared more similar among patients than among healthy donors. Type 1 diabetes patients showed a moderate but significant shortening of TCRB CDR3 length in all four CD4+ subsets. Because small numbers of individuals were included in the HLA sub-analyses, any influence of HLA type on TCRB rearrangement was left unresolved. At VDJ recombination sites, type 1 diabetes patients had fewer insertions and more deleted nucleotides, which implies abnormalities in thymic rearrangement. PCR may preferentially amplify shorter templates, but because patient and control samples were amplified and corrected together, any resulting skew would affect both groups equally.

From the cysteine through the phenylalanine, the CDR3 covers 13 amino acids. Just the 39-base CDR3 DNA is kept, in frame starting at base 1. From V the trimming removes 11 bases and from J it removes 3 bases, while the gene matches leave 3 bases of the junction unaccounted for. CDR1 is given as SEHNR and CDR2 as FQNEAQ, both from the germline V gene (reference sequence). Each donor gave one peripheral blood draw, averaging around 0.11 L, which was collected into heparinised tubes. A BD FACSAria II and a panel including CD45RO, CCR7, CD25, CD127, CD95 and CD27 were used to sort naive, central memory, regulatory and stem cell-like memory CD4+ T cells. All sorted populations exceeded 95% purity. PBMCs were separated immediately by Lymphoprep density gradient centrifugation and were stained directly, without being cultured. Samples were stained and sorted in pairs, with one healthy donor and one patient per experiment, so that batch effects were minimized.

This clone occurred a few times. What antigen it recognizes has not been identified. The sample holds no much larger clone one base away, and base qualities are not on file. This sequence was found in a woman in her 30s with type 1 diabetes. The rearranged chain carries TRBV7-9 and TRBJ2-1, and TRBD2 aligns with 11 junction nucleotides. Sequenced material: naive CD4+ T cells from blood. The sample's cell subset or site, from its label and the paper: true naive CD4+ T cells. The CDR3 reads CAPGTSGYNEQFF. In nucleotide form, the sequence is TGTGCCCCCGGGACTAGCGGCTACAATGAGCAGTTCTTC.